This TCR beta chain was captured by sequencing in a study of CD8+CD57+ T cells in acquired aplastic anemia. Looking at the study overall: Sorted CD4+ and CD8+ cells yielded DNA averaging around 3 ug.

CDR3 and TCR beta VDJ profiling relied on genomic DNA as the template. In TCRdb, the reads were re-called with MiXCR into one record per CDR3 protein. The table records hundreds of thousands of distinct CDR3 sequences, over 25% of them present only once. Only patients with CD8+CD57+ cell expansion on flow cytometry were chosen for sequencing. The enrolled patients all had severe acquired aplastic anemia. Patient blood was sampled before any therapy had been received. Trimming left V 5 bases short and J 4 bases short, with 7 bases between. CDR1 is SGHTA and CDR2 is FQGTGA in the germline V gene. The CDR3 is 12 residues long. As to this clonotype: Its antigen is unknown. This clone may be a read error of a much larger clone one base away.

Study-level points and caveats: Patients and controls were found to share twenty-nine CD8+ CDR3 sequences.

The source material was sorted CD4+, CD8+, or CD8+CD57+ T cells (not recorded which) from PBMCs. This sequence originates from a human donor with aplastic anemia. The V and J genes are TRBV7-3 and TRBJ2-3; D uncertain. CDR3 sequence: CASSRDADTQYF. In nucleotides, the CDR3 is TGTGCCAGCAGCCGCGACGCAGATACGCAGTATTTT.